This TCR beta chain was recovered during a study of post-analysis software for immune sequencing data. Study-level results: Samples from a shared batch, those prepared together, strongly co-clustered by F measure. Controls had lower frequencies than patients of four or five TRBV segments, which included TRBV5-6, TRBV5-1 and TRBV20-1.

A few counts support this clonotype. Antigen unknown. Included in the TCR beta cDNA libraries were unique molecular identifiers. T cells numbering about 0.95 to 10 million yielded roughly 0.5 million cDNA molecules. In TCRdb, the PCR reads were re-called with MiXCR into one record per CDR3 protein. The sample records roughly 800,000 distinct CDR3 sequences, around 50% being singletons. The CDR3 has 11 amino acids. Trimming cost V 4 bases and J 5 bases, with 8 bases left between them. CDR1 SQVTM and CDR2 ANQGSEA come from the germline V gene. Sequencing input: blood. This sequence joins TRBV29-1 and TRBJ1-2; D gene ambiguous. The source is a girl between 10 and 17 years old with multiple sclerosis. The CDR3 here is CSVVTAYGYTF. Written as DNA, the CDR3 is TGCAGCGTTGTTACAGCTTATGGCTACACCTTC.